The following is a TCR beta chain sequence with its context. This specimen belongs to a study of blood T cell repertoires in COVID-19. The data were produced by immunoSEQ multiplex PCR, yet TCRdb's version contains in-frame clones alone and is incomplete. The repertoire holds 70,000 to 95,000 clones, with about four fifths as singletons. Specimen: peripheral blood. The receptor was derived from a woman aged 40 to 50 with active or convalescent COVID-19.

The CDR3 sequence is CASKDTRDSPLHF. The CDR3 coding sequence is TGTGCCAGTAAGGACACCCGGGATTCACCCCTCCACTTT. J is TRBJ1-6 and V is TRBV19; a possible D gene is TRBD1 (5 bases). With 7 bases removed from V and 8 bases from J, the gap between germline ends came to 12 bases. Germline V gene sequence: CDR1 LNHDA, CDR2 SQIVND (reference sequence). CDR3 length: 13 residues. Full variable domain (outside the CDR3, taken from reference TRBV19 and TRBJ1-6): DGGITQSPKYLFRKEGQNVTLSCEQNLNHDAMYWYRQDPGQGLRLIYYSQIVNDFQKGDIAEGYSVSREKKESFPLTVTSAQKNPTAFYLCASKDTRDSPLHFGNGTRLTVT.